One sample yielded the 28 T cell receptor beta chains listed below, sequenced in a study of cytomegalovirus exposure and HLA in healthy donors. Primers included in the PCR were 60 Vbeta and 13 Jbeta primers. Clones were read by immunoSEQ multiplex PCR, and TCRdb kept only the in-frame ones, dropping some. Of over 200,000 clones detected, 80% to 90% appear once; the ten largest clones hold 1%. Sequenced material: PBMCs. These receptors originate from a woman under 30 in good health and CMV-seronegative.

The chain links TRBV2 to TRBJ1-1, with TRBD1 matching over 10 bases. Germline assignment: CDR1 SNHLY and CDR2 FYNNEI. V shed 5 bases and J 3 bases; nucleotides not matched to a gene: 3. The CDR3 is 14 amino acids. CDR3: CASSPGQGDTEAFF. The CDR3 DNA follows: TGTGCCAGCAGTCCTGGACAGGGGGACACTGAAGCTTTCTTT.

The rearrangement joins TRBV5-1 to TRBJ2-2; 9 bases are shared with TRBD2. After removal of 3 bases from V and 5 bases from J, the junction contained 8 bases not matched to a gene. The CDR3 is 16 amino acids. Germline V gene sequence: CDR1 SGHRS, CDR2 YFSETQ. The CDR3 loop reads CASSYLGSGGTGELFF. The CDR3 DNA sequence: TGCGCCAGCAGCTACCTAGGTAGCGGGGGAACCGGGGAGCTGTTTTTT. Using reference TRBV5-1 and TRBJ2-2 for the parts outside the CDR3, the full variable domain is KAGVTQTPRYLIKTRGQQVTLSCSPISGHRSVSWYQQTPGQGLQFLFEYFSETQRNKGNFPGRFSGRQFSNSRSEMNVSTLELGDSALYLCASSYLGSGGTGELFFGEGSRLTVL.

The chain joins TRBV29-1 to TRBJ2-5; D is possibly TRBD2 (5 bases). The CDR3 contains 14 residues. CDR1 and CDR2 (germline): SQVTM, ANQGSEA. Trimming removed 5 bases from V and 2 bases from J, with 15 bases in between. The DNA of the CDR3 is TGCAGCGTTCTCCGGGGAGCCCCTCAAGAGACCCAGTACTTC. Protein product: CSVLRGAPQETQYF.

This chain uses TRBV2 with TRBJ1-2; D gene unclear. Trimming shortened V by 6 bases and J by 8 bases, and 16 bases separated the two germline ends. The CDR3 is 13 residues long. CDR1 and CDR2 (germline): SNHLY, FYNNEI. The CDR3: CASRIDNFYGYTF. CDR3 nucleotide sequence: TGTGCCAGCAGAATCGACAATTTCTACGGCTACACCTTC.

This clone has only a few counts. The chain combines TRBV5-1 with TRBJ2-6; perhaps TRBD1 as D (6 bases). The CDR3 is made up of 17 amino acids. V gave up 3 bases and J gave up 0 bases, with 13 bases separating them. Per the germline V gene, CDR1 is SGHRS and CDR2 is YFSETQ. The CDR3 sequence: CASSSTGKSSGANVLTF. The CDR3 nucleotides read TGCGCCAGCAGCTCGACAGGCAAATCCTCTGGGGCCAACGTCCTGACTTTC. The entire variable domain, with the rest obtained from reference TRBV5-1 and TRBJ2-6, is as follows: KAGVTQTPRYLIKTRGQQVTLSCSPISGHRSVSWYQQTPGQGLQFLFEYFSETQRNKGNFPGRFSGRQFSNSRSEMNVSTLELGDSALYLCASSSTGKSSGANVLTFGAGSRLTVL.

This chain uses TRBV16 with TRBJ2-7; 7 bases match TRBD1. V lost 1 base, J lost 2 bases, and 5 bases stayed unmatched. The CDR3 has 15 residues. Germline V gives CDR1 KGHSY, CDR2 FQNENV. CDR3 sequence: CASSQLGTAAYEQYF. The CDR3 DNA sequence: TGTGCCAGCAGCCAATTGGGGACAGCCGCCTACGAGCAGTACTTC.

V usage is TRBV4-2 and J usage is TRBJ1-5; 7 bases are a match to TRBD1. The CDR3 is 16 residues long. Germline V CDR1 and CDR2: LGHNA, YNFKEQ. Trimming cost V 0 bases and J 4 bases; bases outside gene matches: 6. Here the CDR3 reads CASSQETGTGNQPQHF. CDR3 sequence (DNA): TGTGCCAGCAGCCAAGAGACAGGGACGGGGAATCAGCCCCAGCATTTT.

The chain carries TRBV11-2 and TRBJ2-7, with 8 bases aligning to TRBD1. V trimming: 4 bases; J trimming: 6 bases; junction bases outside the gene matches: 2. Looked up from germline, CDR1 is SGHAT and CDR2 is FQNNGV. There are 12 residues in the CDR3. CDR3 in amino acids: CASSSTGVEQYF. The CDR3 DNA sequence: TGTGCCAGCAGCTCGACAGGGGTCGAGCAGTACTTC. The full variable domain, completed using reference TRBV11-2 and TRBJ2-7, is EAGVAQSPRYKIIEKRQSVAFWCNPISGHATLYWYQQILGQGPKLLIQFQNNGVVDDSQLPKDRFSAERLKGVDSTLKIQPAKLEDSAVYLCASSSTGVEQYFGPGTRLTVT.

This sequence joins TRBV11-2 and TRBJ1-4; a possible D gene is TRBD1 (5 bases). Germline CDR1 reads SGHAT; CDR2 reads FQNNGV. The CDR3 spans 13 residues. V gave up 10 bases and J gave up 4 bases, with 13 bases separating them. The CDR3 DNA reads TGTGCCACAAGTGGGGGGTATAATGAAAAACTGTTTTTT. The encoded protein is CATSGGYNEKLFF.

The rearrangement links TRBV7-9 to TRBJ2-7; D might be TRBD1 (6 bases). The CDR3 is 15 residues long. Trimming shortened V by 5 bases and J by 2 bases, and 16 bases separated the two germline ends. Germline CDR1 is SEHNR and CDR2 is FQNEAQ (reference sequence). The DNA of the CDR3 is TGTGCCAGCAGCCTCCCCGAACAGGGCACCTACGAGCAGTACTTC. Amino acid sequence: CASSLPEQGTYEQYF.

The V gene is TRBV4-3, the J gene TRBJ2-7, with TRBD1 matching over 8 bases. The CDR3 runs to 15 residues. Germline V CDR1 and CDR2: LGHNA, YSLEER. V lost 6 bases to trimming and J lost 3 bases; unmatched junction nucleotides: 10. The CDR3 DNA follows: TGCGCCAGCAGGTATATGGCACAGGGGGACTACGAGCAGTACTTC. It specifies CASRYMAQGDYEQYF.

The chain combines TRBV9 with TRBJ2-3, with no clear D. V gave up 0 bases and J gave up 2 bases, with 7 bases separating them. The CDR3 consists of 14 residues. Germline loops: CDR1 SGDLS, CDR2 YYNGEE. CDR3 nucleotides: TGTGCCAGCAGCGTAGAAGCGATCACAGATACGCAGTATTTT. It encodes CASSVEAITDTQYF.

This rearrangement joins TRBV10-1 to TRBJ2-3, with D perhaps TRBD2 (6 bases). The V end was cut by 10 bases, the J end by 6 bases, with 17 bases between. The CDR3 loop spans 13 amino acids. Germline assignment: CDR1 WNHNN and CDR2 SYGVQD (reference sequence). Written as DNA, the CDR3 is TGCGCCATCTCCGGGGGAGGCTCGGATACGCAGTATTTT. Its protein is CAISGGGSDTQYF.

The gene calls are TRBV27 and TRBJ1-5, with TRBD1 matching 9 bases. Germline V gene data show CDR1 as MNHEY and CDR2 as SMNVEV (reference sequence). V lost 6 bases, J lost 7 bases, and 13 bases stayed unmatched. CDR3 size: 16 residues. CDR3 DNA: TGTGCCAGCAGCACCTCCGGGACAGGGCGCGAGCAGCCCCAGCATTTT. Amino acid sequence: CASSTSGTGREQPQHF.

The rearrangement links TRBV15 to TRBJ2-7, with 12 bases aligning to TRBD2. J was trimmed by 9 bases and V by 0 bases; bases with no gene match: 9. CDR3 length: 16 residues. Germline CDR1 LNHNV, CDR2 YYDKDF (reference sequence). For the CDR3, the DNA is TGTGCCACCAGCAGAGATCAGACTAGCGGGGGTTTGCGGCAGTACTTC. It translates to CATSRDQTSGGLRQYF.

The chain uses TRBV6-6 and TRBJ2-5; D gene ambiguous. The CDR3 sequence is 10 residues long. CDR1 MNHNY and CDR2 SVGAGI come from the germline V gene (reference sequence). V lost 6 bases and J 5 bases, leaving 4 bases between the germline ends. As DNA, the CDR3 is TGTGCCAGCAGCCGGGAGACCCAGTACTTC. The encoded protein is CASSRETQYF.

V is TRBV5-8 and J is TRBJ2-2; 8 positions match TRBD1. Germline V gene data show CDR1 as SGHTS and CDR2 as YDEGEE. After removal of 4 bases from V and 5 bases from J, the junction contained 7 bases not matched to a gene. There are 15 residues in the CDR3. The CDR3: CASSHRDRKTGELFF. In DNA form, the CDR3 reads TGTGCCAGCAGCCACCGGGACAGGAAAACCGGGGAGCTGTTTTTT.

In this sample, this clone turned up once. The J gene is TRBJ2-7, the V gene TRBV13; 7 nucleotides match TRBD1. This CDR3 contains 15 residues. Germline CDR1 PRHDT, CDR2 FYEKMQ (reference sequence). J lost 3 bases, V lost 6 bases, and 11 bases had no gene match. CDR3 DNA sequence: TGTGCCAGCAGTCACGGGTTAGGGACAGTCTACGAGCAGTACTTC. As protein: CASSHGLGTVYEQYF.

The V and J genes are TRBV2 and TRBJ1-2; D uncertain. There are 15 residues in the CDR3. Germline V gene sequence: CDR1 SNHLY, CDR2 FYNNEI. The germline V and J ends were trimmed by 6 bases and 3 bases, with 17 bases remaining between them. The CDR3 here is CASRPPPALDYGYTF. In DNA form, the CDR3 reads TGTGCCAGCAGACCTCCCCCCGCGCTCGACTATGGCTACACCTTC.

V gene TRBV19 combines with J gene TRBJ1-5; 11 bases line up with TRBD1. The CDR3 is 14 residues long. The V segment lost 7 bases and the J segment 6 bases; nucleotides outside the gene matches: 5. Germline values: CDR1 LNHDA, CDR2 SQIVND (reference sequence). This CDR3 reads CASKRTGGLQPQHF. The CDR3, as DNA: TGTGCCAGTAAGCGGACAGGGGGCCTTCAGCCCCAGCATTTT.

As regards this clone: Lacking the conserved final phenylalanine or tryptophan, this CDR3 likely reflects a read error. V usage is TRBV30 and J usage is TRBJ1-1; TRBD1 might be the D (6 bases). The V and J ends lost 5 bases and 7 bases respectively, with 23 bases between them. In germline, CDR1 is GTSNPN, CDR2 SVGIG (reference sequence). The CDR3 has 15 residues. The DNA of the CDR3 is TGTGCCTGGGCGGGTTTTCAAACAGGGCAGGGTGAAGCTTTCTCT. Residues: CAWAGFQTGQGEAFS.

The rearrangement joins TRBV28 to TRBJ2-7, with no clear D. This CDR3 comprises 12 residues. Germline-derived CDR1 and CDR2 are MDHEN and SYDVKM. V was shortened by 6 bases and J by 11 bases, with 17 bases between the two germline ends. The CDR3 here is CASSADHQMEYF. CDR3 nucleotide sequence: TGTGCCAGCAGCGCAGATCACCAGATGGAGTACTTC.

The chain joins TRBV18 to TRBJ1-6; no clear D gene. V was trimmed by 3 bases and J by 6 bases, leaving 9 bases between them. The CDR3 consists of 14 residues. Germline V lookup: CDR1 KGHSH, CDR2 LQKENI. The CDR3, as DNA: TGTGCCAGCTCACCGTCGGGTCTTAATTCACCCCTCCACTTT. Amino acid sequence: CASSPSGLNSPLHF. The full variable domain, its missing parts supplied by reference TRBV18 and TRBJ1-6, is NAGVMQNPRHLVRRRGQEARLRCSPMKGHSHVYWYRQLPEEGLKFMVYLQKENIIDESGMPKERFSAEFPKEGPSILRIQQVVRGDSAAYFCASSPSGLNSPLHFGNGTRLTVT.

The genes are TRBV9 and TRBJ2-1; TRBD1 is a possible D gene (6 bases). This CDR3 spans 16 amino acids. V was cut by 2 bases and J by 0 bases, with 12 bases left in between. Germline V gene sequence: CDR1 SGDLS, CDR2 YYNGEE. The CDR3 DNA reads TGTGCCAGCAGCGTGGGACAAATGAGCTCCTACAATGAGCAGTTCTTC. This translates into CASSVGQMSSYNEQFF. Using reference TRBV9 and TRBJ2-1 for the parts outside the CDR3, the full variable domain is DSGVTQTPKHLITATGQRVTLRCSPRSGDLSVYWYQQSLDQGLQFLIQYYNGEERAKGNILERFSAQQFPDLHSELNLSSLELGDSALYFCASSVGQMSSYNEQFFGPGTRLTVL.

The chain has TRBV7-8 and TRBJ1-5; a weak D match, TRBD1 (6 bases). The CDR3 runs to 15 residues. Trimming left V 1 base short and J 4 bases short, with 11 bases between. CDR1 and CDR2 (germline): SGHVS, FQNEAQ. CDR3 sequence (DNA): TGTGCCAGCAGCTTAGACAGGGATCGAAATCAGCCCCAGCATTTT. This translates into CASSLDRDRNQPQHF.

V and J are TRBV2 and TRBJ2-1; 11 bases match TRBD2. CDR3 length: 15 residues. Germline values: CDR1 SNHLY, CDR2 FYNNEI. Trimming at V came to 6 bases and at J to 4 bases, leaving 5 bases not matched to a gene. The CDR3 DNA reads TGTGCCAGCAGCGGGGGGACTAGCGGATACAATGAGCAGTTCTTC. Translated: CASSGGTSGYNEQFF.

This clone was found once. V is TRBV5-4 and J is TRBJ2-1, with TRBD2 matching over 10 bases. With 4 bases clipped from V and 5 bases from J, the junction kept 6 bases outside the gene matches. CDR3 length: 15 residues. Germline CDR1 and CDR2: SGHNT and YYREEE (reference sequence). The CDR3 reads CASSIDGLADNEQFF. As DNA, the CDR3 is TGTGCCAGCAGCATAGACGGACTAGCGGACAATGAGCAGTTCTTC.

In DNA form, the CDR3 reads TGTGCCAGCAGCGGCAGGGGAGGGGCTGAAGCTTTCTTT. It encodes CASSGRGGAEAFF. V gene TRBV11-2 combines with J gene TRBJ1-1, with D perhaps matching TRBD1 (6 bases). Trimming stripped 5 bases from V and 6 bases from J, with 13 bases between. This CDR3 has 13 residues. Germline-derived CDR1 and CDR2 are SGHAT and FQNNGV.